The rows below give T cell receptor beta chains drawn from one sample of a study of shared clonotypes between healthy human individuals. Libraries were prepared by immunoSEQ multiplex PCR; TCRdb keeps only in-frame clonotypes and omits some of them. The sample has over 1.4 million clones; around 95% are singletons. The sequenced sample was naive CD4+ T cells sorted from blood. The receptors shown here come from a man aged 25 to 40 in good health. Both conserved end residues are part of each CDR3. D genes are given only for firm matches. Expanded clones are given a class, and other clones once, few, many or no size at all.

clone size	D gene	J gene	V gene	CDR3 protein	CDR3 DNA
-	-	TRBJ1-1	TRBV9	CASSVFWRNTEAFF	TGTGCCAGCAGCGTTTTTTGGAGGAACACTGAAGCTTTCTTT
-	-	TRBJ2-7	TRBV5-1	CASSLEAGATYEQYF	TGCGCCAGCAGCTTGGAGGCAGGAGCAACCTACGAGCAGTACTTC
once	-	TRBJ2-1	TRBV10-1	CASSESGGNPYNEQFF	TGCGCCAGCAGTGAGTCAGGTGGGAACCCCTACAATGAGCAGTTCTTC
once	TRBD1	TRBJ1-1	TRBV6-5	CASSFSGGHTEAFF	TGTGCCAGCAGTTTCTCAGGGGGGCACACTGAAGCTTTCTTT
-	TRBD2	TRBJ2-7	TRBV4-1	CASSQESLVGGSSCF	TGCGCCAGCAGCCAAGAAAGTTTAGTTGGCGGGAGCTCGTGCTTC
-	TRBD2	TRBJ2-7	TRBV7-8	CASSSPSIRVGTSGSLAYEQYF	TGTGCCAGCAGCTCCCCCTCAATTCGAGTCGGGACTAGCGGGAGTTTGGCCTACGAGCAGTACTTC
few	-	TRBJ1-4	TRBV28	CASSSGQTLFF	TGTGCCAGCAGCTCCGGACAGACACTGTTTTTT
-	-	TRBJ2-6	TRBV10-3	CAISELGSGANVLTF	TGTGCCATCAGTGAGTTAGGCTCTGGGGCCAACGTCCTGACTTTC
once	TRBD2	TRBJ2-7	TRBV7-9	CASSFPSGRALNYEQYF	TGTGCCAGCAGCTTCCCTAGCGGGAGGGCCTTAAACTACGAGCAGTACTTC
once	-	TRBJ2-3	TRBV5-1	CASSLSGGPDTQYF	TGCGCCAGCAGCTTGTCTGGGGGGCCAGATACGCAGTATTTT
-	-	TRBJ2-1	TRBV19	CASSISTATYNEQFF	TGTGCCAGTAGTATATCCACTGCAACCTACAATGAGCAGTTCTTC
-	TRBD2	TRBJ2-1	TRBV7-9	CASSLLREGRNEQFF	TGTGCCAGCAGCTTATTGCGGGAGGGCCGGAATGAGCAGTTCTTC
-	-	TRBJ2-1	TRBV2	CASSRSLQFF	TGTGCCAGCAGTCGGTCCCTACAGTTCTTC
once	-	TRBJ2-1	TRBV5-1	CALPRRGRVGSYNEQFF	TGCGCCCTCCCCCGCCGAGGCCGGGTGGGCTCCTACAATGAGCAGTTCTTC
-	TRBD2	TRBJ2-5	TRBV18	CASSSGGETQYF	TGTGCCAGCTCATCGGGGGGAGAGACCCAGTACTTC
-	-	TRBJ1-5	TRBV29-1	CSPTLGKTDSNQPQHF	TGCAGCCCAACCCTCGGGAAGACAGATAGCAATCAGCCCCAGCATTTT